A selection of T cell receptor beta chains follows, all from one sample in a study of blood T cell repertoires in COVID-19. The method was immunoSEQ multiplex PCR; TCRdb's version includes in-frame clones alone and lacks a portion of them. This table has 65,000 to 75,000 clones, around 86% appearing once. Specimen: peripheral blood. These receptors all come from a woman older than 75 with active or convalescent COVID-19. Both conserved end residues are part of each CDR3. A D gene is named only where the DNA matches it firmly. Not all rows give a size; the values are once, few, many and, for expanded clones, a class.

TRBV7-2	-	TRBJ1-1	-	CASSPHSLVNTEAFF	TGTGCCAGCAGCCCACATAGTCTAGTGAACACTGAAGCTTTCTTT
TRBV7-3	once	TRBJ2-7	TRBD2	CASSEDTSGGYEQYF	TGTGCCAGCAGCGAAGACACTAGCGGGGGCTACGAGCAGTACTTC
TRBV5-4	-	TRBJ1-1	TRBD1	CASSSGQERVNTEAFF	TGTGCCAGCAGCTCGGGACAGGAACGGGTGAACACTGAAGCTTTCTTT
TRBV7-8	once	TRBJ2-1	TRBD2	CASSRLAGGSDEQFF	TGTGCCAGCAGTAGACTAGCGGGCGGTTCCGATGAGCAGTTCTTC
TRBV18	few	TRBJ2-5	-	CASSPETRETQYF	TGTGCCAGCTCACCAGAGACTCGGGAGACCCAGTACTTC
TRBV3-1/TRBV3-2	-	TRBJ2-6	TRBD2	CASSQVFSGSSGANVLTF	TGTGCCAGCAGCCAAGTGTTTAGCGGGAGCTCTGGGGCCAACGTCCTGACTTTC
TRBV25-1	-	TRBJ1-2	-	CASSNLPKRWTAAF	TGTGCCAGCTCCAACCTTCCTAAACGTTGGACAGCAGCCTTC
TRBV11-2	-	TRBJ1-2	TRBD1	CASSSLRDRGYGYTF	TGTGCCAGCAGCTCGCTACGGGACAGGGGATATGGCTACACCTTC
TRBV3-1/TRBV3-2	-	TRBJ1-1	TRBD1	CASSHRDSHTEAFF	TGTGCCAGCAGCCATCGGGACAGCCACACTGAAGCTTTCTTT
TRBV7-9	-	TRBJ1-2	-	CASSPPNRVDRRYGYTF	TGTGCCAGCAGCCCACCAAACCGGGTAGACAGACGCTATGGCTACACCTTC
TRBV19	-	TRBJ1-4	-	CASSISAAAGLFF	TGTGCCAGTAGTATCTCCGCTGCGGCAGGGCTGTTTTTT
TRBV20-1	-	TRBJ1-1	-	CSATGEVEAFF	TGCAGTGCTACTGGGGAGGTTGAAGCTTTCTTT
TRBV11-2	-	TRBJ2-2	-	CASSLVWGDTGELFF	TGTGCCAGCAGCTTAGTTTGGGGGGACACCGGGGAGCTGTTTTTT
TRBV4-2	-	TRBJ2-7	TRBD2	CASSQAASGGPTGYEQYF	TGTGCCAGCAGCCAAGCTGCTAGCGGGGGGCCGACGGGTTACGAGCAGTACTTC
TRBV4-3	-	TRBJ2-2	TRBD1	CASSRDRGLTTGELFF	TGCGCCAGCAGCCGGGACAGGGGGTTAACAACCGGGGAGCTGTTTTTT
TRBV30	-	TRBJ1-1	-	CAWRQYMNTEAFF	TGTGCCTGGAGACAGTACATGAACACTGAAGCTTTCTTT
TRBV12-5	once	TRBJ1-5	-	CASGSVLGAEGLAQPQHF	TGTGCTAGTGGAAGTGTCCTTGGGGCGGAGGGGCTCGCTCAGCCCCAGCATTTT
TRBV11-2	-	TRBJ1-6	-	CASRRAGATVSPLHF	TGTGCCAGCAGGCGGGCGGGCGCAACGGTTTCACCCCTCCACTTT
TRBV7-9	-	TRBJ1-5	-	CASSLGGQPQHF	TGTGCCAGCAGCTTGGGAGGACAGCCCCAGCATTTT
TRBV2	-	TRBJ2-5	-	CASSLYGPGTGETQYF	TGTGCCAGCAGCTTATACGGACCAGGGACTGGTGAGACCCAGTACTTC
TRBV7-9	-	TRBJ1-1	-	CASSLTGGQGTTEAFF	TGTGCCAGCAGCTTAACGGGGGGCCAGGGGACCACTGAAGCTTTCTTT
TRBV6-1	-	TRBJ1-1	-	CASSEGRGAEAFF	TGTGCCAGCAGTGAAGGAAGGGGCGCTGAAGCTTTCTTT
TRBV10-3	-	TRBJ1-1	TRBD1	CAISGDRGMNTEAFF	TGTGCCATCAGTGGGGACAGGGGCATGAACACTGAAGCTTTCTTT
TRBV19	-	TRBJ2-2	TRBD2	CASSIEVGGAFTGELFF	TGTGCCAGTAGTATAGAGGTCGGGGGGGCCTTTACCGGGGAGCTGTTTTTT
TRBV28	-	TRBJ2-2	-	CATEGAGYTGELFF	TGTGCCACTGAGGGGGCGGGATACACCGGGGAGCTGTTTTTT
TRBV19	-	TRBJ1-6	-	CASRYIMRRSPLHF	TGTGCCAGTAGATACATTATGAGGCGATCACCCCTCCACTTT
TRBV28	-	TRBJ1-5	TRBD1	CASRTGTGTHQPQHF	TGTGCCAGCAGGACCGGGACAGGGACACATCAGCCCCAGCATTTT
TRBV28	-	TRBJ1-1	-	CASSPDSGYTEAFF	TGTGCCAGCAGCCCCGACAGTGGGTACACTGAAGCTTTCTTT
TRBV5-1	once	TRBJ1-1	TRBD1	CASSLDGTGGAAAFF	TGCGCCAGCAGCTTGGACGGGACAGGGGGCGCGGCAGCTTTCTTT
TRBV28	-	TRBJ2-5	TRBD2	CASSSGGASEETQYF	TGTGCCAGCAGTAGCGGGGGGGCTTCGGAAGAGACCCAGTACTTC
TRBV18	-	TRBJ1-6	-	CASSPPVQNSPLHF	TGTGCCAGCTCACCACCTGTCCAAAATTCACCCCTCCACTTT
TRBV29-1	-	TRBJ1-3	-	CSGRLSSGNTIYF	TGCAGCGGGAGGTTAAGCTCTGGAAACACCATATATTTT
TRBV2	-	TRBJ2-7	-	CASSTPGVSLHEQYF	TGTGCCAGCAGCACTCCAGGGGTTAGCCTCCACGAGCAGTACTTC
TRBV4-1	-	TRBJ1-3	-	CASSQVLSYAGNTIYF	TGCGCCAGCAGCCAAGTGCTCTCCTATGCCGGAAACACCATATATTTT
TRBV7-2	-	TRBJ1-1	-	CASSLAQPTEAFF	TGTGCCAGCAGCTTAGCACAGCCCACTGAAGCTTTCTTT
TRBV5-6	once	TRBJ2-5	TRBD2	CASSFATSGGPNQETQYF	TGTGCCAGCAGCTTCGCGACTAGCGGGGGGCCCAACCAAGAGACCCAGTACTTC